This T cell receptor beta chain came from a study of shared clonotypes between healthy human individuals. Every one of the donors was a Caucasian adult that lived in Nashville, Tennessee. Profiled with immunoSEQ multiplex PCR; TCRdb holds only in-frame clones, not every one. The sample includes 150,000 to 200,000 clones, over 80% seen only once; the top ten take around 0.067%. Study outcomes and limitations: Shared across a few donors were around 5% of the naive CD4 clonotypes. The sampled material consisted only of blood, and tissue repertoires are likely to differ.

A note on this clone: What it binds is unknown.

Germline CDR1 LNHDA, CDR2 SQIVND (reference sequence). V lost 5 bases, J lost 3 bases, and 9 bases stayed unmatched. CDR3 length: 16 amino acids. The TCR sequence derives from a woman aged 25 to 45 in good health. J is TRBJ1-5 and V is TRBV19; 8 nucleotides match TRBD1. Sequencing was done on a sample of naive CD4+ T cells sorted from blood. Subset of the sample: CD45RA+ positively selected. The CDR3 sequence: CASSPGQGIFNQPQHF. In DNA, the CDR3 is TGTGCCAGTAGTCCAGGACAGGGAATTTTCAATCAGCCCCAGCATTTT.